The rows below give T cell receptor beta chains drawn from one sample of a study of blood T cell repertoires in COVID-19. The assay was immunoSEQ multiplex PCR, and TCRdb's table has in-frame clones only and misses some. The sample carries some 340,000 clones, 85% recorded once. Sample: peripheral blood. Every receptor here comes from a woman aged 18-30 years with acute or convalescent COVID-19. The conserved cysteine and the conserved F or W are not part of the CDR3 here. Each record gives: D gene, V gene, CDR3 protein. The D gene is left open where the match is weak.

D: TRBD2; V: TRBV4-2; CDR3: ASSLERGNIQY
D: TRBD2; V: TRBV4-1; CDR3: ASSQASALAYEQY
D: TRBD2; V: TRBV27; CDR3: ASSSQRGAVDTQY
D: .; V: TRBV7-9; CDR3: ASDLGGGYT
D: .; V: TRBV6-5; CDR3: ASSFAGTKFNEKLF
D: .; V: TRBV7-7; CDR3: ASSLDSSYEQY
D: .; V: TRBV7-2; CDR3: ASSETAGTEAF
D: TRBD2; V: TRBV28; CDR3: ASTRLADTGELF
D: .; V: TRBV6-5; CDR3: ASSYVARGNTEAF
D: TRBD1; V: TRBV9; CDR3: ASSVGGTGHYNEQF
D: .; V: TRBV18; CDR3: ASSQPGSLGSTEAF
D: TRBD1; V: TRBV6-5; CDR3: ASTRDRVGEKLF
D: .; V: TRBV10-2; CDR3: ASSPQRSTDTQY
D: TRBD1; V: TRBV27; CDR3: ASSLSAWTGVTYEQY
D: TRBD1; V: TRBV11-2; CDR3: ASSLDPTGQGTSSYEQY
D: .; V: TRBV15; CDR3: ATSSYAQPQH
D: .; V: TRBV6-5; CDR3: ASSPHSQGMGGYT
D: TRBD2; V: TRBV5-4; CDR3: ASSLAVASGYTDTQY
D: TRBD2; V: TRBV5-6; CDR3: ASSPRRGLAGRKGYEQY
D: .; V: TRBV29-1; CDR3: SVGTGPNSPLH
D: .; V: TRBV30; CDR3: AWSHWPSEMSNTEAF
D: TRBD1; V: TRBV7-9; CDR3: ASSRMTGANTEAF
D: .; V: TRBV4-1; CDR3: ASSQALLQPQH
D: TRBD1; V: TRBV3-1/TRBV3-2; CDR3: ASSQEGQGWEKLF
D: .; V: TRBV5-1; CDR3: ASSLVVGLNTEAF
D: .; V: TRBV3-1/TRBV3-2; CDR3: ASSLQGLMNTEAF